Listed below are T cell receptor beta chains from one sample, sequenced in a study of T cells in Graves' hyperthyroidism and ophthalmopathy. From the multiplex PCR reads, TCRdb called clonotypes with MiXCR, one entry per CDR3 protein. The sample consists of 450,000 to 650,000 distinct CDR3 sequences, about 15% of them appearing once. The sample taken for sequencing was blood. The origin of the receptors is a woman in her late teens or twenties with Graves' ophthalmopathy. Each CDR3 is given without its conserved first and last residue. D genes are given only for firm matches. A row's size may be missing; if present it is once, few, many or a size class.

d_gene: -
abundance: many
v_gene: TRBV7-3
CDR3aa: ASSLKAKGNQPQH

d_gene: -
abundance: few
v_gene: TRBV2
CDR3aa: ASSVTSFNTGELF

d_gene: -
abundance: -
v_gene: TRBV4-1
CDR3aa: ASSQPQETQY

d_gene: -
abundance: many
v_gene: TRBV11-2
CDR3aa: ASSLDRMSVYGYT

d_gene: TRBD1
abundance: many
v_gene: TRBV11-2
CDR3aa: ASRPDRPPYNEQF

d_gene: -
abundance: many
v_gene: TRBV25-1
CDR3aa: ASSDASVEAGSNQPQH

d_gene: -
abundance: few
v_gene: TRBV6-5
CDR3aa: ASSYSESSNYGYT

d_gene: TRBD2
abundance: many
v_gene: TRBV7-2
CDR3aa: ASSFGRGGRYNEQF

d_gene: -
abundance: -
v_gene: TRBV5-1
CDR3aa: ASSDDGTGELF

d_gene: -
abundance: -
v_gene: TRBV6-1
CDR3aa: ASGRGLETQY

d_gene: -
abundance: -
v_gene: TRBV7-3
CDR3aa: ASTPFAGNGDTQY

d_gene: -
abundance: few
v_gene: TRBV28
CDR3aa: ASSFLGIQPQH

d_gene: -
abundance: -
v_gene: TRBV6-2/TRBV6-3
CDR3aa: ASTEGQGEETQY

d_gene: TRBD2
abundance: many
v_gene: TRBV3-1
CDR3aa: ASTGLAGEQF

d_gene: TRBD1
abundance: many
v_gene: TRBV27
CDR3aa: ASRVQGGKNTEAF

d_gene: TRBD2
abundance: few
v_gene: TRBV27
CDR3aa: ASRGGTSGLGIGNEQF

d_gene: -
abundance: many
v_gene: TRBV6-1
CDR3aa: ASSEWGSGVYGYT

d_gene: -
abundance: -
v_gene: TRBV7-9
CDR3aa: ASSLHQAPDYEQY

d_gene: TRBD1
abundance: many
v_gene: TRBV5-1
CDR3aa: ASSLGTGNSADTQY

d_gene: TRBD2
abundance: many
v_gene: TRBV30
CDR3aa: AWSAGTSGSDEQF

d_gene: -
abundance: -
v_gene: TRBV7-8
CDR3aa: ASSRDNSPLH

d_gene: TRBD1
abundance: many
v_gene: TRBV7-2
CDR3aa: ASRPDRGSHGYT

d_gene: -
abundance: few
v_gene: TRBV5-1
CDR3aa: ASSLEMGAHLEQY

d_gene: TRBD2
abundance: -
v_gene: TRBV20-1
CDR3aa: SARLAGGGGEQY

d_gene: TRBD1
abundance: -
v_gene: TRBV7-9
CDR3aa: ASSYRDRQEQY

d_gene: -
abundance: -
v_gene: TRBV19
CDR3aa: ASHGGPGETQY

d_gene: -
abundance: few
v_gene: TRBV4-1
CDR3aa: ASSQEIRVNTEAF

d_gene: TRBD1
abundance: many
v_gene: TRBV27
CDR3aa: ASSQTGDYGYT